The entry that follows covers one TCR beta chain sequence. No antigen is known for it. The sample belongs to a study of shared clonotypes between healthy human individuals. This table comes from immunoSEQ multiplex PCR, and its TCRdb copy is limited to in-frame clones, with some not included. Of about 2.4 million clones in the sample, 80% to 95% were seen once. Those who donated, Caucasian adults without exception, all lived in Nashville, Tennessee. Into CD45RA+ naive and CD45RA-negative memory subsets, the CD4+ cells were split. General study results and limits: The sharing of approximately 4.6% of naive CD4 clonotypes was seen across several donors. Investigators expected sequencing depth to affect clonotype sharing among donors.

J was trimmed by 4 bases and V by 1 base; bases with no gene match: 12. The CDR3 contains 18 residues. Germline values: CDR1 PRHDT, CDR2 FYEKMQ (reference sequence). The receptor's source is a man between 18 and 35 years old in good health. Some clones in this sample may be carry-over from other donors' samples. Sequences were obtained from naive CD4+ T cells from PBMCs. Subset meaning: CD45RA+ positively selected. This chain uses TRBV13 with TRBJ2-7; the match to TRBD1 covers 11 bases. CDR3 DNA: TGTGCCAGCAGCTTAGCTGGGACAGGGGGAGTCTCGCGATACGAGCAGTACTTC. It translates to CASSLAGTGGVSRYEQYF.